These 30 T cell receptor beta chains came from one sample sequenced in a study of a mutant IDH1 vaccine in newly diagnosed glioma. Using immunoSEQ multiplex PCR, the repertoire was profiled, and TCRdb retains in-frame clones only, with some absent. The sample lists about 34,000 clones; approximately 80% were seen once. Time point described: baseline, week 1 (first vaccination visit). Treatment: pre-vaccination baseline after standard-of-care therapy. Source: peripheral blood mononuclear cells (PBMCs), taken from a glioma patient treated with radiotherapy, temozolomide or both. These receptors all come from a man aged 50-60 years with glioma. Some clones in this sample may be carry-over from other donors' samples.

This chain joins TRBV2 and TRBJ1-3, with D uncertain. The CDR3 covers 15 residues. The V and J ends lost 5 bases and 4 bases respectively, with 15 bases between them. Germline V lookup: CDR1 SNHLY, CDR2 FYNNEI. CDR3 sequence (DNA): TGTGCCAGCAGTCAGAGCGGTAAGGCCGGAAACACCATATATTTT. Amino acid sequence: CASSQSGKAGNTIYF.

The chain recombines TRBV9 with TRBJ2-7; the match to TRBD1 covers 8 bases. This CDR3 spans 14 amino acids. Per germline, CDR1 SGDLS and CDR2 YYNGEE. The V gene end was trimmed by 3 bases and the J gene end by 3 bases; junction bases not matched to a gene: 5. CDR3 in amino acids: CASSATGDGYEQYF. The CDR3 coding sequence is TGTGCCAGCAGCGCGACAGGGGATGGCTACGAGCAGTACTTC.

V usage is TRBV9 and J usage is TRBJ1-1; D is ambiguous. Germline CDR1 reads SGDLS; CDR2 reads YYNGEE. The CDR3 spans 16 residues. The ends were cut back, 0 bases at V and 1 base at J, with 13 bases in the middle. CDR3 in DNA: TGTGCCAGCAGCGTAGATCCGACCGACTGGAACACTGAAGCTTTCTTT. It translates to CASSVDPTDWNTEAFF.

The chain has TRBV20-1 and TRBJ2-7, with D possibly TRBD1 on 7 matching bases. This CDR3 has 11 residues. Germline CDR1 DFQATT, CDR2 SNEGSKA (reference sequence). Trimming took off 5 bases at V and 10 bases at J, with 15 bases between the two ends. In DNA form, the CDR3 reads TGCAGTGCTGGCGAGGGGGCGGGACAGTACTTC. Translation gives CSAGEGAGQYF.

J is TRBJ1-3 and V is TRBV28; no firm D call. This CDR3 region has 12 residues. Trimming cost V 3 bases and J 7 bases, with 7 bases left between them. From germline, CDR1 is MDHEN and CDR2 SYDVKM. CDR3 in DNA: TGTGCCAGCAGTTTCCTAGGGAACACCATATATTTT. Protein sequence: CASSFLGNTIYF.

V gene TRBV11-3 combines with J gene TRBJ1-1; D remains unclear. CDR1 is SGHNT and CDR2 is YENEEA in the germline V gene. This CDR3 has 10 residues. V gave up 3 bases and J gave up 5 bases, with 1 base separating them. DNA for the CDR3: TGTGCCAGCAGCTTTACTGAAGCTTTCTTT. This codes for CASSFTEAFF.

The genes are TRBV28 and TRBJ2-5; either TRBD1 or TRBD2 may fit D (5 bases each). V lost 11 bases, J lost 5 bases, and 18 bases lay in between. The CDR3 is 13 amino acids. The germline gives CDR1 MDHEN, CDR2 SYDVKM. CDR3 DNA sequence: TGTGCCGGGGGAACGGGGCAGAAGGAGACCCAGTACTTC. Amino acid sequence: CAGGTGQKETQYF.

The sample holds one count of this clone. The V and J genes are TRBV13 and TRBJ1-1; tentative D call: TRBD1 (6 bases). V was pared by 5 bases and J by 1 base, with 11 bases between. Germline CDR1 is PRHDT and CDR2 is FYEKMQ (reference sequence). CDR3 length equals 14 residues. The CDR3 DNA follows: TGTGCCAGCAGCCCCAGGGGAGGGAACACTGAAGCTTTCTTT. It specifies CASSPRGGNTEAFF.

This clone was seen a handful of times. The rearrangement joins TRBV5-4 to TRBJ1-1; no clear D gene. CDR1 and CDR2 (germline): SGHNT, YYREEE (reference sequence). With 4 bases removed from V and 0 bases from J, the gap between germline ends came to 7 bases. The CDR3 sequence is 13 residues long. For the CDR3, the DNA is TGTGCCAGCAGCAGAACAGTGAACACTGAAGCTTTCTTT. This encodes CASSRTVNTEAFF.

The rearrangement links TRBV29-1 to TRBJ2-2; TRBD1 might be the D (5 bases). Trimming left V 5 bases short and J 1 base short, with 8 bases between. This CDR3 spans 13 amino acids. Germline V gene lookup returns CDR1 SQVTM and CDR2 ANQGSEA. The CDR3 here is CSVKGQNTGELFF. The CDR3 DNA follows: TGCAGCGTTAAAGGACAGAACACCGGGGAGCTGTTTTTT.

CDR3 residues: CASRRLAGVRGNNEQFF. For the CDR3, the DNA is TGTGCCAGCAGGCGGTTAGCGGGAGTTCGGGGGAACAATGAGCAGTTCTTC. The chain carries TRBV2 and TRBJ2-1, with 9 bases fitting TRBD2. The germline V gene encodes CDR1 SNHLY and CDR2 FYNNEI. J was trimmed by 5 bases and V by 6 bases; bases with no gene match: 14. This CDR3 contains 17 residues.

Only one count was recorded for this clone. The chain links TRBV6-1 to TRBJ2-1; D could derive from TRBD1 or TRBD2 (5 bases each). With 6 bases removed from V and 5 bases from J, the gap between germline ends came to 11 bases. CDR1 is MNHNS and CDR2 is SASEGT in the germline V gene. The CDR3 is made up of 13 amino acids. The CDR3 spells CASRGRLHNEQFF. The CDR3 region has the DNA TGTGCCAGCAGGGGACGGCTACACAATGAGCAGTTCTTC.

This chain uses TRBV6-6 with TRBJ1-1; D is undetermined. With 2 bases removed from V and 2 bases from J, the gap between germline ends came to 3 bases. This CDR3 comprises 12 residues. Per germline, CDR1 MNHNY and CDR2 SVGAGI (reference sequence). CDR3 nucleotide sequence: TGTGCCAGCAGTTACCACAACACTGAAGCTTTCTTT. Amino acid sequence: CASSYHNTEAFF.

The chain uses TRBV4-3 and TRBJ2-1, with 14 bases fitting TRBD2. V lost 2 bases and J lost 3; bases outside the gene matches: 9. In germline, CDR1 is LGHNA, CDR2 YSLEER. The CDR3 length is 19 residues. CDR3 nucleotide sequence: TGCGCCAGCAGCCAAATGACTAGCGGGGGGGCCTCGGTCTACAATGAGCAGTTCTTC. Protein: CASSQMTSGGASVYNEQFF.

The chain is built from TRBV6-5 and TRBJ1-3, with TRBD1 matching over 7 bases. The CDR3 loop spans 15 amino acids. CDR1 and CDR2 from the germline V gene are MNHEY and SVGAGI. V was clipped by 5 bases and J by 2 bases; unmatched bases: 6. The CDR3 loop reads CASSTTGLTGNTIYF. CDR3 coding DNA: TGTGCCAGCAGTACGACAGGGTTGACTGGAAACACCATATATTTT.

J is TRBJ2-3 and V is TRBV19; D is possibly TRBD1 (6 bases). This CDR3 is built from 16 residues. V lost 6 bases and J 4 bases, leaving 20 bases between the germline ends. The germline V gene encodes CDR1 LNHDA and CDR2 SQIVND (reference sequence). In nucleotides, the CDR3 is TGTGCCAGTAGAGCGGCGCAGGGGTTGTTCGCAGATACGCAGTATTTT. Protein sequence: CASRAAQGLFADTQYF. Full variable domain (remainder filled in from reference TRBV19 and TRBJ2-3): DGGITQSPKYLFRKEGQNVTLSCEQNLNHDAMYWYRQDPGQGLRLIYYSQIVNDFQKGDIAEGYSVSREKKESFPLTVTSAQKNPTAFYLCASRAAQGLFADTQYFGPGTRLTVL.

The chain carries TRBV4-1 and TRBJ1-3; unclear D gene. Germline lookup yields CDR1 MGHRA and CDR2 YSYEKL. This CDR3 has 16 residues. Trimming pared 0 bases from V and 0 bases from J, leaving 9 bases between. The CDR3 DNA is TGCGCCAGCAGCCAAGACGGCAGACCCTCTGGAAACACCATATATTTT. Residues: CASSQDGRPSGNTIYF.

The CDR3 reads CASGLEGSGAFF. As DNA, the CDR3 is TGTGCTAGTGGTTTGGAGGGGTCCGGGGCTTTCTTT. V usage is TRBV12-5 and J usage is TRBJ1-1, with D possibly being TRBD1 (5 bases). Deletions cut 1 base from V and 11 bases from J, with 11 bases between. Per germline, CDR1 LGHNT and CDR2 FRNRAP. This CDR3 is 12 amino acids long.

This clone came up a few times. CDR3 in amino acids: CASGGEKLFF. The DNA of the CDR3 is TGTGCCAGCGGTGGTGAAAAACTGTTTTTT. The chain carries TRBV7-9 and TRBJ1-4; D is unresolved. Trimming removed 8 bases at V and 7 bases at J, with 5 bases between. The length of the CDR3 is 10 residues. From germline, CDR1 is SEHNR and CDR2 FQNEAQ (reference sequence).

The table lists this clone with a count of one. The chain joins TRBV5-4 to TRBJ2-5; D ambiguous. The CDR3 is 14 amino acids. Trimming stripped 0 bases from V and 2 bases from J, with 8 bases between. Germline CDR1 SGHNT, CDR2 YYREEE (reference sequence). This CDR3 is CASSLAADQETQYF. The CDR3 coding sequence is TGTGCCAGCAGCTTGGCGGCAGATCAAGAGACCCAGTACTTC.

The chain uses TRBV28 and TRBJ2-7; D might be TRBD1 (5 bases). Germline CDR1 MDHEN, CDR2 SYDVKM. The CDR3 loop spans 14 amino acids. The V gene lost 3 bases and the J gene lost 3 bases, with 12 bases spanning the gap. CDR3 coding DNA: TGTGCCAGCAGTTTCGGTCAGGGCATCTACGAGCAGTACTTC. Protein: CASSFGQGIYEQYF. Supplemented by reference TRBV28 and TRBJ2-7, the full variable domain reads DVKVTQSSRYLVKRTGEKVFLECVQDMDHENMFWYRQDPGLGLRLIYFSYDVKMKEKGDIPEGYSVSREKKERFSLILESASTNQTSMYLCASSFGQGIYEQYFGPGTRLTVT.

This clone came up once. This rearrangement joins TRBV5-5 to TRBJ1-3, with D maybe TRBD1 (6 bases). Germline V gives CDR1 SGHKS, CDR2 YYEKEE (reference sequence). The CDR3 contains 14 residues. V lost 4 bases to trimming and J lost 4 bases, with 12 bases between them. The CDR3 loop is CASSANRVGNTIYF. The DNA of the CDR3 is TGTGCCAGCAGCGCAAACAGGGTCGGAAACACCATATATTTT.

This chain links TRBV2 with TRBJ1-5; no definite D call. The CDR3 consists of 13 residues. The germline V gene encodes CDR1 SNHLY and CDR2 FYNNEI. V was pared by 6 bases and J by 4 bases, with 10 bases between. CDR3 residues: CASRKTNNQPQHF. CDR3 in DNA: TGTGCCAGCAGAAAAACCAATAATCAGCCCCAGCATTTT.

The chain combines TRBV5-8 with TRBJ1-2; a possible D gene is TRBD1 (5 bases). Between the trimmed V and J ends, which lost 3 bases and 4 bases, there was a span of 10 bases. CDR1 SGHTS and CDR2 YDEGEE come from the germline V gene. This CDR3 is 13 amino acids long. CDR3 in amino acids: CASSSTDIYGYTF. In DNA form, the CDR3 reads TGTGCCAGCAGCTCGACGGACATCTATGGCTACACCTTC. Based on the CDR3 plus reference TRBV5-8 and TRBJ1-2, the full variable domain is EAGVTQSPTHLIKTRGQQATLRCSPISGHTSVYWYQQALGLGLQFLLWYDEGEERNRGNFPPRFSGRQFPNYSSELNVNALELEDSALYLCASSSTDIYGYTFGSGTRLTVV.

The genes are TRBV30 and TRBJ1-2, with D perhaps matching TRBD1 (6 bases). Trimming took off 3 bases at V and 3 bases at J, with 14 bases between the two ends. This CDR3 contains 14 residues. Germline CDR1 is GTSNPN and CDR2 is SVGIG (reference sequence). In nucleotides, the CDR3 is TGTGCCTGGAGCGGAGCAGGGGACCACTATGGCTACACCTTC. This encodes CAWSGAGDHYGYTF.

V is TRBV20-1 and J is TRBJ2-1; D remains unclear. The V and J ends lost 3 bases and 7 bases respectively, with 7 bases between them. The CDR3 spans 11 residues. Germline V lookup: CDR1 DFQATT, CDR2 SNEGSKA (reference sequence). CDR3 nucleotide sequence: TGCAGTGCTAGGAGTGGAAATGAGCAGTTCTTC. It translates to CSARSGNEQFF.

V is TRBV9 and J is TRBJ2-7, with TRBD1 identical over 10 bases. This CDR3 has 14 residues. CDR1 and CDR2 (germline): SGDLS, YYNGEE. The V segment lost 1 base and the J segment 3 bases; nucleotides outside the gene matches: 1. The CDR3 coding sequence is TGTGCCAGCAGCGTAAGGGACAGGGGCTACGAGCAGTACTTC. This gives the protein CASSVRDRGYEQYF.

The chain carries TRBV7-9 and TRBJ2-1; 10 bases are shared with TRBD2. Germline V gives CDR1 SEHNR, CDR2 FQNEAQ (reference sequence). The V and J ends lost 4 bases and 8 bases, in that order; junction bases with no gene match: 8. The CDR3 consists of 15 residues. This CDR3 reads CASSWQAGGPDEQFF. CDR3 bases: TGTGCCAGCAGCTGGCAAGCGGGAGGGCCGGATGAGCAGTTCTTC. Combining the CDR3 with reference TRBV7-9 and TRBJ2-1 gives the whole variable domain DTGVSQNPRHKITKRGQNVTFRCDPISEHNRLYWYRQTLGQGPEFLTYFQNEAQLEKSRLLSDRFSAERPKGSFSTLEIQRTEQGDSAMYLCASSWQAGGPDEQFFGPGTRLTVL.

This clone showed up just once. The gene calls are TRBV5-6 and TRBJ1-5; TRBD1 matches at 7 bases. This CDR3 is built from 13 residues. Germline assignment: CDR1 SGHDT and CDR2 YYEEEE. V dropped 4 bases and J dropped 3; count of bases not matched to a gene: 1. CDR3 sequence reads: CASSQGVNQPQHF. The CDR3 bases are TGTGCCAGCAGCCAGGGGGTCAATCAGCCCCAGCATTTT.

CDR3 sequence: CASSQSSGISGNTIYF. In nucleotides, the CDR3 is TGCGCCAGCAGCCAGTCGTCCGGAATCTCTGGAAACACCATATATTTT. The chain has TRBV5-1 and TRBJ1-3; D gene ambiguous. Germline CDR1 is SGHRS and CDR2 is YFSETQ. The germline V and J ends were trimmed by 4 bases and 0 bases, with 14 bases remaining between them. The CDR3 extends over 16 amino acids.